Below are 25 T cell receptor beta chains sequenced from a single sample in a study of T cells in Graves' hyperthyroidism and ophthalmopathy. TCR beta CDR3 region amplification was performed from RNA transcripts. The TCR CDR3 first-round RT-PCR relied on the HTBI primer set. TCRdb fed the multiplex PCR reads into MiXCR, producing one record per CDR3 protein. The data hold about 600,000 distinct CDR3 sequences, with about 14% observed a single time. The sample consisted of blood. Every receptor here comes from a woman in her forties or fifties with Graves' ophthalmopathy.

This clonotype was detected many times. The chain uses TRBV14 and TRBJ2-1, with D perhaps matching TRBD1 (6 bases). V dropped 0 bases and J dropped 4 bases, with 13 bases sitting between them. Germline CDR1 is SGHDN and CDR2 is FVKESK. CDR3 length: 16 residues. The CDR3, as DNA: TGTGCCAGCAGCCAAGAAGGATTCCAGGGGTACAATGAGCAGTTCTTC. It yields the protein CASSQEGFQGYNEQFF. The full variable domain, with the rest looked up from reference TRBV14 and TRBJ2-1, is EAGVTQFPSHSVIEKGQTVTLRCDPISGHDNLYWYRRVMGKEIKFLLHFVKESKQDESGMPNNRFLAERTGGTYSTLKVQPAELEDSGVYFCASSQEGFQGYNEQFFGPGTRLTVL.

The genes are TRBV4-2 and TRBJ2-7; no clear D gene. This CDR3 region has 13 residues. In germline, CDR1 is LGHNA, CDR2 YNFKEQ. V lost 2 bases, J lost 2 bases, and 7 bases lay in between. CDR3 protein: CASSQPGTYEQYF. In DNA form, the CDR3 reads TGTGCCAGCAGCCAACCTGGAACCTACGAGCAGTACTTC.

This clonotype was seen only a few times. The chain is built from TRBV24-1 and TRBJ2-1; 10 bases line up with TRBD2. The length of the CDR3 is 15 residues. Germline V CDR1 and CDR2: KGHDR, SFDVKD. J was trimmed by 3 bases and V by 7 bases; bases with no gene match: 5. CDR3 nucleotides: TGTGCCACCAGCAACAGCGGGAGGGTCTACAATGAGCAGTTCTTC. This translates into CATSNSGRVYNEQFF.

As concerns this clonotype: With a much larger clone just one base away, this may be a read error. This sequence joins TRBV30 and TRBJ2-7; D may match TRBD1 or TRBD2 (5 bases each). Germline V gene data show CDR1 as GTSNPN and CDR2 as SVGIG (reference sequence). V shed 8 bases and J shed 5 bases, with 13 bases lying between them. This CDR3 has 11 amino acids. The CDR3 sequence: CAAGTTHEQYF. The CDR3 bases are TGTGCCGCCGGGACCACCCACGAGCAGTACTTC. The full variable domain, completed using reference TRBV30 and TRBJ2-7, is SQTIHQWPATLVQPVGSPLSLECTVEGTSNPNLYWYRQAAGRGLQLLFYSVGIGQISSEVPQNLSASRPQDRQFILSSKKLLLSDSGFYLCAAGTTHEQYFGPGTRLTVT.

In its sample, this clonotype was seen many times. The rearrangement joins TRBV30 to TRBJ1-5, with 8 nucleotides matching TRBD1. The CDR3 has 16 residues. The germline V gene has CDR1 GTSNPN and CDR2 SVGIG (reference sequence). The V segment lost 3 bases and the J segment 3 bases; nucleotides outside the gene matches: 10. In DNA form, the CDR3 reads TGTGCCTGGAGCCCCCTGGGGACAGGCCTCAATCAGCCCCAGCATTTT. Protein sequence: CAWSPLGTGLNQPQHF.

This clonotype was observed many times. This chain uses TRBV28 with TRBJ2-2; no reliable D call. The CDR3 extends over 13 amino acids. V lost 7 bases, J lost 7 bases, and 13 bases lay in between. From germline, CDR1 is MDHEN and CDR2 SYDVKM. The CDR3 DNA reads as TGTGCCAGCAATATTATCGGTCTCGGGGAGCTGTTTTTT. Encoded protein: CASNIIGLGELFF. The full variable domain, rest sourced from reference TRBV28 and TRBJ2-2, is DVKVTQSSRYLVKRTGEKVFLECVQDMDHENMFWYRQDPGLGLRLIYFSYDVKMKEKGDIPEGYSVSREKKERFSLILESASTNQTSMYLCASNIIGLGELFFGEGSRLTVL.

This clonotype was found many times. The chain carries TRBV6-1 and TRBJ2-7; TRBD2 agrees at 14 bases. Trimming took 5 bases from V and 7 from J; bases not matched to a gene: 10. Looked up from germline, CDR1 is MNHNS and CDR2 is SASEGT. The length of the CDR3 is 16 residues. In DNA form, the CDR3 reads TGTGCCAGCAGTTTCAGGACTAGCGGGAGGCTAAAGGAGCAGTACTTC. Translation gives CASSFRTSGRLKEQYF.

The chain links TRBV7-9 to TRBJ2-5, with D hard to call. The CDR3 length is 15 residues. Germline CDR1 reads SEHNR; CDR2 reads FQNEAQ (reference sequence). Trimming shortened V by 4 bases and J by 2 bases, and 14 bases separated the two germline ends. CDR3 sequence: CASSWPRASQETQYF. The DNA for the CDR3 is TGTGCCAGCAGCTGGCCACGCGCGTCTCAAGAGACCCAGTACTTC.

This clonotype was counted between two and nine times. The chain couples TRBV7-9 to TRBJ2-2, with 7 bases that match TRBD2. With 5 bases clipped from V and 6 bases from J, the junction kept 15 bases outside the gene matches. Germline lookup yields CDR1 SEHNR and CDR2 FQNEAQ (reference sequence). The CDR3 has 17 residues. Written as DNA, the CDR3 is TGTGCCAGCAGCAAAACCGGACTAGTCCGAGGAGCCGGGGAGCTGTTTTTT. The encoded protein is CASSKTGLVRGAGELFF.

This clonotype was seen ten or more times. The chain links TRBV7-2 to TRBJ1-5; D remains unclear. The CDR3 consists of 15 residues. Trimming removed 2 bases at V and 2 bases at J, with 10 bases between. Germline CDR1 reads SGHTA; CDR2 reads FQGNSA. CDR3 protein: CASSLLGLGNQPQHF. The CDR3, as DNA: TGTGCCAGCAGCTTACTGGGTTTGGGCAATCAGCCCCAGCATTTT. Full variable domain (remainder filled in from reference TRBV7-2 and TRBJ1-5): GAGVSQSPSNKVTEKGKDVELRCDPISGHTALYWYRQSLGQGLEFLIYFQGNSAPDKSGLPSDRFSAERTGGSVSTLTIQRTQQEDSAVYLCASSLLGLGNQPQHFGDGTRLSIL.

This clonotype appeared many times. At one end, the junction sequence differs from germline, possibly due to a read error. The V gene is TRBV30, the J gene TRBJ2-7; 12 positions agree with TRBD2. The CDR3 spans 13 residues. Per germline, CDR1 GTSNPN and CDR2 SVGIG (reference sequence). For the CDR3, the DNA is TGTGCTTGGACTAGCGGGATTCTCCCCGAGCAGTACTTC. Amino acid sequence: CAWTSGILPEQYF.

This clonotype showed up many times. V is TRBV13 and J is TRBJ2-5; no reliable D call. The ends were cut back, 2 bases at V and 2 bases at J, with 12 bases in the middle. Germline V gene sequence: CDR1 PRHDT, CDR2 FYEKMQ (reference sequence). This CDR3 comprises 15 residues. The DNA of the CDR3 is TGTGCCAGCAGCTTACGGGCAGGATCTCAAGAGACCCAGTACTTC. Protein product: CASSLRAGSQETQYF.

This clonotype was seen ten or more times. The J gene is TRBJ2-5, the V gene TRBV3-1, with 12 bases matching TRBD2. The germline CDR1 and CDR2 sequences are LGHDT and YNNKEL (reference sequence). The CDR3 is 17 residues long. V dropped 5 bases and J dropped 5; count of bases not matched to a gene: 12. The CDR3 bases are TGTGCCAGCAGCGGATCGACTAGCGGGAGTTTCGTGGAGACCCAGTACTTC. Its translation: CASSGSTSGSFVETQYF.

This clonotype was counted at least ten times. This chain connects TRBV28 to TRBJ2-1; TRBD1 is a possible D gene (6 bases). Germline CDR1 reads MDHEN; CDR2 reads SYDVKM. Trimming shortened V by 3 bases and J by 4 bases, and 13 bases separated the two germline ends. The CDR3 contains 15 residues. The DNA of the CDR3 is TGTGCCAGCAGTTTTGCCGGGACACCTTACAATGAGCAGTTCTTC. Encoded protein: CASSFAGTPYNEQFF.

This clonotype was observed many times. This chain links TRBV30 with TRBJ2-1; the D call may be TRBD1 or TRBD2 (5 bases each). Trimming cost V 4 bases and J 2 bases, with 9 bases left between them. Germline V lookup: CDR1 GTSNPN, CDR2 SVGIG (reference sequence). The CDR3 is 13 amino acids. The DNA of the CDR3 is TGTGCCTGGACGCCGGGACCCTACAATGAGCAGTTCTTC. Its protein product is CAWTPGPYNEQFF.

In its sample, this clonotype was seen many times. The V call is TRBV30, the J call TRBJ1-1; D perhaps matches TRBD1 (5 bases). The V gene's germline CDR1 is GTSNPN and CDR2 SVGIG (reference sequence). Trimming stripped 5 bases from V and 2 bases from J, with 15 bases between. CDR3 length equals 14 residues. The CDR3 nucleotides read TGTGCCTGGGGAAGGGACTCATCAAACACTGAAGCTTTCTTT. This sequence encodes CAWGRDSSNTEAFF.

The rearrangement joins TRBV24-1 to TRBJ2-3; D is unclear. CDR3 length equals 12 residues. V lost 0 bases and J lost 6, with 3 bases in between. The germline V gene encodes CDR1 KGHDR and CDR2 SFDVKD. Written as DNA, the CDR3 is TGTGCCACCAGTGATTTGAGTGATACGCAGTATTTT. It codes for CATSDLSDTQYF.

There are a few counts of this clonotype. The rearrangement links TRBV19 to TRBJ2-7; 7 bases agree with TRBD2. V lost 3 bases and J lost 4; bases outside the gene matches: 12. This CDR3 has 16 amino acids. From germline, CDR1 is LNHDA and CDR2 SQIVND (reference sequence). The DNA for the CDR3 is TGTGCCAGTAGTATTCGGCCGGGACTAACATTTTACGAGCAGTACTTC. This translates into CASSIRPGLTFYEQYF.

As concerns this clonotype: A much larger clone lies a single base off, so this may be a read error. The genes are TRBV14 and TRBJ2-5; TRBD2 might be the D (6 bases). The germline gives CDR1 SGHDN, CDR2 FVKESK. Trimming stripped 4 bases from V and 3 bases from J, with 9 bases between. The CDR3 has 13 residues. In nucleotides, the CDR3 is TGTGCCAGCAGCCGGGACTTCAAAGAGACCCAGTACTTC. It encodes CASSRDFKETQYF.

This clonotype was found many times. The chain carries TRBV6-2 or TRBV6-3 and TRBJ2-1; 10 bases fit TRBD2. Trimming at V came to 3 bases and at J to 3 bases, leaving 14 bases not matched to a gene. The CDR3 length is 19 residues. Germline V gives CDR1 MNHEY, CDR2 SVGEGT. CDR3 DNA: TGTGCCAGCAGTTATAAAGCGGGAGGGGACCGGAACAACTACAATGAGCAGTTCTTC. Translated: CASSYKAGGDRNNYNEQFF.

The J gene is TRBJ1-4, the V gene TRBV9; possibly TRBD1 for D (5 bases). Trimming took off 4 bases at V and 0 bases at J, with 16 bases between the two ends. The germline gives CDR1 SGDLS, CDR2 YYNGEE. The CDR3 extends over 17 amino acids. The CDR3 bases are TGTGCCAGCAGCCACGGTGGGAGGGGCGCAACTAATGAAAAACTGTTTTTT. It encodes CASSHGGRGATNEKLFF.

This rearrangement joins TRBV4-1 to TRBJ1-2; TRBD1 matches 10 bases. This CDR3 contains 14 residues. CDR1 and CDR2 from the germline V gene are MGHRA and YSYEKL. V dropped 1 base and J dropped 6; count of bases not matched to a gene: 2. CDR3 DNA sequence: TGCGCCAGCAGCCAAGCCGGGACAGGGGATGGCTACACCTTC. Translating it yields CASSQAGTGDGYTF.

This clonotype was observed at least ten times. The V call is TRBV28, the J call TRBJ2-5, with 9 bases fitting TRBD2. V lost 4 bases to trimming and J lost 1 base; unmatched junction nucleotides: 7. The germline V gene encodes CDR1 MDHEN and CDR2 SYDVKM. There are 16 residues in the CDR3. In DNA form, the CDR3 reads TGTGCCAGCAGTTGGGGATCGACTAGCGGCCAAGAGACCCAGTACTTC. Translating gives CASSWGSTSGQETQYF.

This clonotype was counted at least ten times. V is TRBV4-2 and J is TRBJ2-3; 8 nucleotides line up with TRBD1. CDR1 LGHNA and CDR2 YNFKEQ come from the germline V gene. V lost 1 base to trimming and J lost 2 bases; unmatched junction nucleotides: 5. This CDR3 contains 16 residues. For the CDR3, the DNA is TGTGCCAGCAGCCAAGTTGAGGACAGGGACACAGATACGCAGTATTTT. It codes for CASSQVEDRDTDTQYF.

Many counts were recorded for this clonotype. The genes are TRBV7-2 and TRBJ2-3, with D perhaps TRBD2 (5 bases). Per germline, CDR1 SGHTA and CDR2 FQGNSA. V shed 8 bases and J shed 1 base, with 16 bases lying between them. This CDR3 region has 15 residues. The CDR3 DNA follows: TGTGCCAGCGGGCCCCCTGGAGCGGGCACAGATACGCAGTATTTT. This encodes CASGPPGAGTDTQYF. Full variable domain (outside the CDR3, taken from reference TRBV7-2 and TRBJ2-3): GAGVSQSPSNKVTEKGKDVELRCDPISGHTALYWYRQSLGQGLEFLIYFQGNSAPDKSGLPSDRFSAERTGGSVSTLTIQRTQQEDSAVYLCASGPPGAGTDTQYFGPGTRLTVL.